Sequencing of this T cell receptor (beta chain) was carried out in a study of vaccination and CD4 T cells after COVID-19. Treatment indicated: 10-day PBMC culture with coronavirus spike peptide pools or control peptides (ViraFEST assay). There are a few counts of this clonotype. The antigen remains undetermined. Trimming cost V 3 bases and J 6 bases, with 6 bases left between them. The CDR3 is 13 residues long. Germline CDR1 MRHNA, CDR2 SNTAGT. Sequencing of the DNA from cultured CD4+ T cells was carried out with the Oncomine TCR Beta short-read assay. In TCRdb, the PCR reads were re-called with MiXCR into one record per CDR3 protein. The data contain about 3,300 distinct CDR3 sequences, under 55% of them singletons. Study results and limitations: Only after vaccination were a median roughly 86% of convalescents' reactive clones seen.

The sequence derives from a human donor who had recovered from COVID-19. The chain is built from TRBV6-4 and TRBJ1-6; D not certain. The sample consisted of CD4+ T cells from blood, cultured in vitro. CDR3: CASSEQFNSPLHF. Here the CDR3 DNA reads TGTGCCAGCAGTGAACAGTTTAATTCACCCCTCCACTTT.